The clone carrying this TCR beta chain has a handful of counts. Its antigen is unknown. This entry comes from a study of beta chain features in type 1 diabetes. Every bit of the isolated RNA underwent reverse transcription, so sequencing read expressed TCRB transcripts. Clones were sequenced by immunoSEQ multiplex PCR, and TCRdb holds only the in-frame ones, with some missing. This sample has tens of thousands of clones, with approximately 32% found just once. Whole-study findings and limits: Cells that show high TCR expression could be over-represented by cDNA sequencing.

This CDR3 is built from 13 residues. Trimming took 3 bases from V and 0 from J, leaving 6 bases between them. Germline loops: CDR1 GTSNPN, CDR2 SVGIG (reference sequence). V gene TRBV30 combines with J gene TRBJ2-1; tentatively, D is TRBD2 (5 bases). This clonotype was obtained from a woman in her late teens or twenties in good health. Sequenced sample: stem cell memory CD4+ T cells from blood. CDR3 in amino acids: CAWSGDSYNEQFF. In DNA, the CDR3 is TGTGCCTGGAGCGGGGACTCCTACAATGAGCAGTTCTTC.